These 11 T cell receptor beta chains share one sample of origin, sequenced in a study of CD8 T cells in ankylosing spondylitis. TCRdb reanalysed the 5' RACE reads using MiXCR and keeps one entry per CDR3 protein. The top ten clones hold around 15% of a sample with around 150,000 distinct CDR3 sequences, 40% to 50% of them seen once. Sequenced sample: synovial fluid, either unsorted or a sorted T cell fraction (not recorded which). The receptors stem from a male donor with ankylosing spondylitis.

This clonotype showed up just once. The chain links TRBV4-2 to TRBJ2-2; 7 bases are shared with TRBD2. CDR3 length: 16 amino acids. Germline CDR1 and CDR2: LGHNA and YNFKEQ. V lost 0 bases, J lost 5 bases, and 6 bases stayed unmatched. The CDR3 region is CASSQDIAGETGELFF. DNA of the CDR3: TGTGCCAGCAGCCAAGATATTGCGGGGGAGACCGGGGAGCTGTTTTTT.

This chain links TRBV12-3 or TRBV12-4 with TRBJ2-6; 10 nucleotides agree with TRBD1. The V and J ends lost 5 bases and 0 bases, in that order; junction bases with no gene match: 4. CDR3 length: 17 amino acids. The CDR3 bases are TGTGCCAGCAGTCCCCGGGACAGGGGCTCTGGGGCCAACGTCCTGACTTTC. It codes for CASSPRDRGSGANVLTF.

In this sample, this clonotype turned up a few times. The chain combines TRBV6-2 or TRBV6-3 with TRBJ2-1; TRBD2 matches 7 bases. V dropped 2 bases and J dropped 4; count of bases not matched to a gene: 5. CDR1 MNHEY and CDR2 SVGEGT come from the germline V gene. The length of the CDR3 is 15 residues. In DNA form, the CDR3 reads TGTGCCAGCAGTTACCTGGGGGGGGGGTACAATGAGCAGTTCTTC. Protein sequence: CASSYLGGGYNEQFF.

This clonotype came up a few times. The CDR3 reads CASSLTRSGGFYEQYF. DNA of the CDR3: TGTGCCAGCAGTTTAACGCGGAGCGGGGGATTTTACGAGCAGTACTTC. V and J are TRBV28 and TRBJ2-7; 8 bases map to TRBD2. This CDR3 is built from 16 residues. V was clipped by 2 bases and J by 4 bases; unmatched bases: 10. Germline CDR1 is MDHEN and CDR2 is SYDVKM.

The V and J genes are TRBV7-3 and TRBJ2-2, with unresolved D. The ends were cut back, 2 bases at V and 0 bases at J, with 13 bases in the middle. The CDR3 consists of 17 residues. The V gene's germline CDR1 is SGHTA and CDR2 FQGTGA. CDR3 region: CASSLRPVQSNTGELFF. CDR3 nucleotide sequence: TGTGCCAGCAGCTTACGGCCGGTACAATCGAACACCGGGGAGCTGTTTTTT.

In this sample, this clonotype turned up a few times. This sequence joins TRBV2 and TRBJ2-1, with 14 bases matching TRBD2. Germline assignment: CDR1 SNHLY and CDR2 FYNNEI. The V and J ends lost 4 bases and 8 bases, in that order; junction bases with no gene match: 4. The CDR3 consists of 15 residues. The CDR3 nucleotides are TGTGCCAGCAGTGGACTAGCGGGAGGGCCGGATGAGCAGTTCTTC. Translated, it gives CASSGLAGGPDEQFF.

This clonotype occurred a few times. V usage is TRBV6-5 and J usage is TRBJ2-1; 7 positions match TRBD1. J lost 5 bases, V lost 0 bases, and 4 bases had no gene match. Germline V lookup: CDR1 MNHEY, CDR2 SVGAGI. This CDR3 region has 15 residues. DNA of the CDR3: TGTGCCAGCAGTTACTCGATTAGGGGGCACAATGAGCAGTTCTTC. Translating it yields CASSYSIRGHNEQFF.

The chain couples TRBV15 to TRBJ2-1; no firm D call. Germline V CDR1 and CDR2: LNHNV, YYDKDF (reference sequence). The CDR3 is 15 residues long. Trimming pared 1 base from V and 5 bases from J, leaving 12 bases between. In DNA, the CDR3 is TGTGCCACCAGCAGAGTCTGCGGTGGTGACAATGAGCAGTTCTTC. Its translation is CATSRVCGGDNEQFF.

This CDR3 reads CASSSGTNSPLHF. The CDR3 DNA sequence: TGTGCCAGCAGCTCCGGAACCAATTCACCCCTCCACTTT. The chain joins TRBV7-9 to TRBJ1-6; D remains ambiguous. The CDR3 has 13 amino acids. Germline V gene data show CDR1 as SEHNR and CDR2 as FQNEAQ (reference sequence). V was pared by 4 bases and J by 7 bases, with 8 bases between.

J is TRBJ2-1 and V is TRBV24-1; 7 nucleotides match TRBD1. V trimming: 3 bases; J trimming: 7 bases; junction bases outside the gene matches: 5. Germline-derived CDR1 and CDR2 are KGHDR and SFDVKD. The CDR3 extends over 14 amino acids. CDR3 amino acids: CATSDIRGYNEQFF. CDR3 in DNA: TGTGCCACCAGTGATATCAGGGGGTATAATGAGCAGTTCTTC.

This sequence joins TRBV11-1 and TRBJ1-2, with TRBD1 matching 11 bases. V was pared by 3 bases and J by 4 bases, with 19 bases of the junction left unmatched. The CDR3 has 20 residues. CDR1 is SGHAT and CDR2 is FQDESV in the germline V gene (reference sequence). This CDR3 reads CASSFGQGASGLPSSYGYTF. The CDR3 DNA follows: TGTGCCAGCAGCTTCGGACAGGGGGCGTCCGGCTTACCTTCTAGCTATGGCTACACCTTC.